This T cell receptor (beta chain) appears in the sequencing data of a study of blood T cell repertoires in COVID-19. Sequencing used immunoSEQ multiplex PCR; TCRdb keeps in-frame clones, though not all of them. The repertoire holds around 300,000 clones, with roughly 87% as singletons. Trimming removed 5 bases from V and 4 bases from J; junction bases left unmatched: 10. Germline V lookup: CDR1 SEHNR, CDR2 FQNEAQ (reference sequence). The CDR3 loop spans 17 amino acids. The V gene is TRBV7-9, the J gene TRBJ2-2, with TRBD2 matching over 10 bases. The TCR comes from a man aged 18 to 30 with active or convalescent COVID-19. The sample was peripheral blood. This chain's CDR3 is CASSPHPGLAFTGELFF. In nucleotides, the CDR3 is TGTGCCAGCAGCCCCCACCCGGGACTAGCGTTCACCGGGGAGCTGTTTTTT.